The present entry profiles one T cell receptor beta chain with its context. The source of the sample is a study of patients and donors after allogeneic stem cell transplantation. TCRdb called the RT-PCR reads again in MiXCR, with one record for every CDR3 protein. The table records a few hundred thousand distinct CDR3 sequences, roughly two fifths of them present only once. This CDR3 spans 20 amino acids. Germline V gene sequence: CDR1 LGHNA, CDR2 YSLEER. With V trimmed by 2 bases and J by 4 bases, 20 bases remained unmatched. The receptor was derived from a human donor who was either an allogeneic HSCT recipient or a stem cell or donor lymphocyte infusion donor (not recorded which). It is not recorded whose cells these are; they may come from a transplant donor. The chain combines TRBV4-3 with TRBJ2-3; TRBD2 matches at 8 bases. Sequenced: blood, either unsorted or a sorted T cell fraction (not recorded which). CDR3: CASSQYLGLARSPFPDTQYF. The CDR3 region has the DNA TGCGCCAGCAGCCAATATCTCGGACTAGCCAGGTCCCCTTTCCCAGATACGCAGTATTTT.